This TCR beta chain emerged from a study of monozygotic twins with inflammatory bowel disease. TCRdb reprocessed the 5' RACE reads and reports one entry per CDR3 protein, with no DNA. Here the sample table reports about 300,000 distinct CDR3 sequences. Comments on this clonotype: As yet, its antigen is unknown.

The germline V gene has CDR1 SGHAT and CDR2 FQNNGV. CDR3 length: 15 amino acids. Findings of the study overall: Patients with IBD had less TCRbeta diversity (inverse Simpson) than their healthy co-twins. Since immunosuppressive treatments differed, patient repertoires may have gained added variability.

Sequencing used blood. The chain recombines TRBV11-2 with TRBJ2-7; TCRdb gives TRBD1 as the D gene, but with no DNA this cannot be confirmed. The source is a human donor with ulcerative colitis or Crohn's disease, or a healthy co-twin of an affected twin (not recorded which). The CDR3 here is CASSFGTGGGYEQYF.